These 20 T cell receptor beta chains originate from one sample sequenced in a study of vaccination and CD4 T cells after COVID-19. These receptors lack a known antigen. The Oncomine TCR Beta short-read assay generated sequence data from the DNA of cultured CD4+ T cells. TCRdb used MiXCR to reprocess the PCR reads, holding one entry per CDR3 protein. Here the sample spans about 23,000 distinct CDR3 sequences, around 30% being singletons. Sample time point: late sampling 161 to 241 days after vaccination in a few convalescent patients. The treatment here: roughly 11-day PBMC culture with coronavirus spike peptide pools or control peptides (ViraFEST assay). This material consisted of CD4+ T cells from blood, cultured in vitro, taken about 7 months after SARS-CoV-2 vaccination. Receptors were obtained from a human donor who had recovered from COVID-19.

This clonotype was counted a few times. The chain is built from TRBV10-3 and TRBJ2-5; no definite D call. The germline V and J ends were trimmed by 0 bases and 2 bases, with 7 bases remaining between them. This CDR3 is built from 14 residues. Germline V gives CDR1 ENHRY, CDR2 SYGVKD. The CDR3 nucleotides read TGTGCCATCAGTGAGTCGGCAGGACAAGAGACCCAGTACTTC. It is translated as CAISESAGQETQYF.

On this clonotype: One end of the junction fails to match germline, which may point to a read error. V is TRBV20-1 and J is TRBJ2-4; tentatively, D is TRBD1 (6 bases). This CDR3 region has 14 residues. Germline V gives CDR1 DFQATT, CDR2 SNEGSKA (reference sequence). The CDR3 region has the DNA TGCAGCGCTAGGGATCATGGGGGCCCCAGCATTCAGTACTTC. Translated: CSARDHGGPSIQYF.

This clonotype was found a few times. V is TRBV7-8 and J is TRBJ2-7; 7 bases fit TRBD2. The CDR3 is made up of 15 amino acids. Trimming took 1 base from V and 6 from J; bases not matched to a gene: 9. Germline-derived CDR1 and CDR2 are SGHVS and FQNEAQ. The CDR3 sequence: CASSLGLGGTGEQYF. CDR3 nucleotides: TGTGCCAGCAGCTTAGGTCTGGGGGGGACGGGCGAGCAGTACTTC.

The chain is built from TRBV6-2 or TRBV6-3 and TRBJ1-1; D unresolved. The germline V and J ends were trimmed by 2 bases and 1 base, with 11 bases remaining between them. The CDR3 runs 15 residues. From germline, CDR1 is MNHEY and CDR2 SVGEGT. DNA of the CDR3: TGTGCCAGCAGTTACGCCGCCGACCCGAACACTGAAGCTTTCTTT. It encodes CASSYAADPNTEAFF.

This chain links TRBV20-1 with TRBJ2-7; TRBD1 matches 9 bases. Unmatched junction bases numbered 10, after V lost 3 bases and J lost 4 bases. The CDR3 is made up of 15 amino acids. Germline V gene sequence: CDR1 DFQATT, CDR2 SNEGSKA (reference sequence). This CDR3 is CSASSRGTGRYEQYF. The CDR3 region has the DNA TGCAGTGCTAGTTCTCGTGGGACAGGGCGGTACGAGCAGTACTTC.

This clonotype was detected only a few times. The chain is built from TRBV7-2 and TRBJ2-7; 11 bases map to TRBD2. Trimming at V came to 4 bases and at J to 3 bases, leaving 8 bases not matched to a gene. The CDR3 has 16 amino acids. Germline V gives CDR1 SGHTA, CDR2 FQGNSA. The DNA for the CDR3 is TGTGCCAGCAGCTACCGACTAGCGGGACTCGGCTACGAGCAGTACTTC. Translation gives CASSYRLAGLGYEQYF.

This clonotype was found a few times. The chain has TRBV19 and TRBJ1-5; D is unresolved. The CDR3 is 15 amino acids. Trimming left V 3 bases short and J 2 bases short, with 11 bases between. Germline CDR1 reads LNHDA; CDR2 reads SQIVND (reference sequence). This chain's CDR3 is CASSMSAWGNQPQHF. CDR3 coding DNA: TGTGCCAGTAGTATGTCCGCGTGGGGCAATCAGCCCCAGCATTTT.

In its sample, this clonotype was seen a few times. The chain recombines TRBV19 with TRBJ1-5, with 10 nucleotides matching TRBD1. V trimming: 5 bases; J trimming: 9 bases; junction bases outside the gene matches: 7. Germline CDR1 reads LNHDA; CDR2 reads SQIVND (reference sequence). The CDR3 sequence is 14 residues long. In nucleotides, the CDR3 is TGTGCCAGTAGTCGCCGGGACAGGGGTGGGCCCCAGCATTTT. Translating it yields CASSRRDRGGPQHF.

This clonotype was observed a handful of times. The chain combines TRBV20-1 with TRBJ2-7; D gene uncertain. This CDR3 has 15 residues. Trimming pared 5 bases from V and 1 base from J, leaving 18 bases between. Germline CDR1 reads DFQATT; CDR2 reads SNEGSKA (reference sequence). DNA of the CDR3: TGCAGTGCTTGGTCGTGGAACGCGGATTCCTACGAGCAGTACTTC. Translating it yields CSAWSWNADSYEQYF.

The gene calls are TRBV18 and TRBJ2-3; 9 bases are a match to TRBD1. The J segment lost 0 bases and the V segment lost 2 bases, leaving 3 bases of the junction unmatched. The CDR3 has 16 amino acids. Germline CDR1 reads KGHSH; CDR2 reads LQKENI. CDR3 sequence reads: CASSPGTGLSTDTQYF. The CDR3 DNA reads as TGTGCCAGCTCACCAGGGACAGGGCTGAGCACAGATACGCAGTATTTT.

The chain combines TRBV7-9 with TRBJ2-1; the D gene could be TRBD1 or TRBD2 (5 bases each). There are 15 residues in the CDR3. From germline, CDR1 is SEHNR and CDR2 FQNEAQ (reference sequence). V was shortened by 3 bases and J by 0 bases, with 9 bases between the two germline ends. CDR3 amino acids: CASSFGGTSYNEQFF. The CDR3 bases are TGTGCCAGCAGCTTCGGTGGGACCTCCTACAATGAGCAGTTCTTC.

The genes are TRBV27 and TRBJ2-5; 14 bases are shared with TRBD2. V lost 6 bases to trimming and J lost 5 bases; unmatched junction nucleotides: 14. The CDR3 runs to 18 residues. Germline assignment: CDR1 MNHEY and CDR2 SMNVEV (reference sequence). In DNA, the CDR3 is TGTGCCAGCAGCACAAGGACTAGCGGGAGGCCAGGGAGGGAGACCCAGTACTTC. Translated, it gives CASSTRTSGRPGRETQYF.

This clonotype showed up just a few times. The CDR3 DNA is TGTGCCAGCAGCTTATCACGACTGGGTGCGCCCCAGCATTTT. It codes for CASSLSRLGAPQHF. The chain is built from TRBV7-2 and TRBJ1-5; D remains unclear. V was shortened by 2 bases and J by 9 bases, with 14 bases between the two germline ends. Germline lookup yields CDR1 SGHTA and CDR2 FQGNSA. The CDR3 sequence is 14 residues long.

The chain couples TRBV28 to TRBJ1-2; a weak D match, TRBD1 (5 bases). The CDR3 is made up of 13 amino acids. The germline CDR1 and CDR2 sequences are MDHEN and SYDVKM. V was pared by 3 bases and J by 2 bases, with 7 bases between. This CDR3 is CASSFGGNYGYTF. Written as DNA, the CDR3 is TGTGCCAGCAGTTTCGGGGGGAACTATGGCTACACCTTC.

This clonotype came up a few times. The chain has TRBV7-8 and TRBJ1-1; tentative D call: TRBD1 (5 bases). CDR1 and CDR2 from the germline V gene are SGHVS and FQNEAQ. The V end lost 5 bases, the J end lost 6 bases, and 13 bases lay between the germline ends. The CDR3 length is 13 residues. Here the CDR3 reads CASSASMGPEAFF. The DNA of the CDR3 is TGTGCCAGCAGCGCCTCTATGGGGCCTGAAGCTTTCTTT.

This rearrangement joins TRBV20-1 to TRBJ2-7, with 8 bases identical to TRBD1. V shed 1 base, J shed 6 bases, and the junction held 5 bases outside the gene matches. The germline V gene has CDR1 DFQATT and CDR2 SNEGSKA (reference sequence). This CDR3 has 13 amino acids. CDR3 amino acids: CSARGQGLREQYF. CDR3 in DNA: TGCAGTGCTAGAGGACAGGGGCTACGCGAGCAGTACTTC.

The V call is TRBV4-3, the J call TRBJ1-2; D gene unclear. Trimming removed 1 base at V and 7 bases at J, with 16 bases between. This CDR3 is built from 15 residues. Germline V CDR1 and CDR2: LGHNA, YSLEER. CDR3 coding DNA: TGCGCCAGCAGCCAAGTTCGCAGCGTAACAGCTGGCTACACCTTC. Protein: CASSQVRSVTAGYTF.

This clonotype came up a few times. Here the CDR3 reads CASSGQVYEQYF. CDR3 in DNA: TGTGCCAGCAGCGGGCAGGTCTACGAGCAGTACTTC. The gene calls are TRBV21-1 and TRBJ2-7. TRBV21-1 is labeled a pseudogene. CDR3 length equals 12 residues.

About this clonotype: One end of the junction does not line up with germline, which may come from a read error. This chain connects TRBV28 to TRBJ2-7; D uncertain. The CDR3 has 14 residues. Per germline, CDR1 MDHEN and CDR2 SYDVKM. The CDR3 loop reads CAGSESKALYEQYF. The DNA of the CDR3 is TGTGCCGGCAGTGAATCAAAGGCCCTCTACGAGCAGTACTTC.

A few counts support this clonotype. The J gene is TRBJ1-2, the V gene TRBV15, with TRBD1 matching over 7 bases. V gave up 3 bases and J gave up 4 bases; unmatched junction bases: 11. Germline lookup yields CDR1 LNHNV and CDR2 YYDKDF (reference sequence). This CDR3 region has 16 residues. Here the CDR3 DNA reads TGTGCCACCAGCAGGAACCCGGGACAGATCCCCTATGGCTACACCTTC. Amino acid sequence: CATSRNPGQIPYGYTF.